A selection of T cell receptor beta chains follows, all from one sample in a study of T cell responses to AZD1222 COVID-19 vaccine. Assay used: immunoSEQ multiplex PCR; TCRdb lists only in-frame clones, some missing. Here the sample spans roughly 120,000 clones, approximately 85% being singletons. The specimen comprised peripheral blood, sampled on day 0 of AZD1222 vaccination. These receptors came from an adult in good health. CDR3s include the opening cysteine and the closing phenylalanine or tryptophan. Fields, in order: J gene, clone size, V gene, D gene, CDR3 DNA, CDR3 protein. D genes are given only for firm matches. Clone size is shown for a subset of rows, as once, few, many or a class of expanded clone.

J: TRBJ1-5
size: -
V: TRBV6-2/TRBV6-3
D: -
DNA: TGTGCCAGCAGTTGGGCCAAGAACCCCCACCATCAGCCCCAGCATTTT
CDR3: CASSWAKNPHHQPQHF

J: TRBJ2-5
size: -
V: TRBV4-2
D: -
DNA: TGTGCCAGCAGCCGCTATAAGGGTGACCAAGAGACCCAGTACTTC
CDR3: CASSRYKGDQETQYF

J: TRBJ2-7
size: -
V: TRBV15
D: -
DNA: TGTGCCACCAGCAGCTATTTCTTTCGTGGGGAACGTTCCTACGAGCAGTACTTC
CDR3: CATSSYFFRGERSYEQYF

J: TRBJ1-2
size: -
V: TRBV4-1
D: -
DNA: TGCGCCAGCAGCCCGGGCACGCGGGGTGATCCCGCCGGCTACACCTTC
CDR3: CASSPGTRGDPAGYTF

J: TRBJ2-3
size: -
V: TRBV6-5
D: -
DNA: TGTGCCAGCAGTTCGACTTGGACAGATACGCAGTATTTT
CDR3: CASSSTWTDTQYF

J: TRBJ2-3
size: few
V: TRBV19
D: -
DNA: TGTGCCACTAAGTCCGATTTTAGCACAGATACGCAGTATTTT
CDR3: CATKSDFSTDTQYF

J: TRBJ2-1
size: once
V: TRBV9
D: -
DNA: TGTGCCAGCAGCCCACGGGGGCGGGGGAGTCACAATGAGCAGTTCTTC
CDR3: CASSPRGRGSHNEQFF

J: TRBJ1-2
size: -
V: TRBV7-9
D: -
DNA: TGTGCCAGCAGCTTAGGAGGCGACAACAGGGACCCTAACTATGGCTACACCTTC
CDR3: CASSLGGDNRDPNYGYTF

J: TRBJ1-1
size: once
V: TRBV7-9
D: -
DNA: TGTGCCAGCAGCTTAGCGGGAAACACTGAAGCTTTCTTT
CDR3: CASSLAGNTEAFF

J: TRBJ1-1
size: few
V: TRBV4-1
D: -
DNA: TGCGCCAGCAGCCAAGAAAAGGGAAGATTTCTTGGGGACACTGAAGCTTTCTTT
CDR3: CASSQEKGRFLGDTEAFF

J: TRBJ1-4
size: once
V: TRBV7-9
D: -
DNA: TGTGCCAGCAGCTTAGCTCCGGGACCCCCTCGCGAAAAACTGTTTTTT
CDR3: CASSLAPGPPREKLFF

J: TRBJ1-3
size: -
V: TRBV4-2
D: -
DNA: TGTGCCAGCAGCCAGTCCCTGGCTGGAAACACCATATATTTT
CDR3: CASSQSLAGNTIYF

J: TRBJ2-7
size: -
V: TRBV11-2
D: -
DNA: TGTGCCAGCAGCTCCTCAGGGAGCCCCTACGAGCAGTACTTC
CDR3: CASSSSGSPYEQYF

J: TRBJ1-1
size: -
V: TRBV10-3
D: TRBD1
DNA: TGTGCCATCAGCCCGGGACAGCTAAACACTGAAGCTTTCTTT
CDR3: CAISPGQLNTEAFF

J: TRBJ2-3
size: -
V: TRBV4-3
D: TRBD2
DNA: TGCGCCAGCAGCCAAGAGCCTAGCGGGGGGGCGACAGATACGCAGTATTTT
CDR3: CASSQEPSGGATDTQYF

J: TRBJ1-5
size: -
V: TRBV12-5
D: -
DNA: TGTGCTAGTGGTTTGGTACTTTTTGGTTTAGGGCGAAGTGGCAATCAGCCCCAGCATTTT
CDR3: CASGLVLFGLGRSGNQPQHF

J: TRBJ2-1
size: -
V: TRBV5-6
D: -
DNA: TGTGCCAGCAGCTTCGACTCGAACTACAATGAGCAGTTCTTC
CDR3: CASSFDSNYNEQFF

J: TRBJ2-3
size: -
V: TRBV5-1
D: -
DNA: TGCGCCAGCAGCGTCTCCACCTCGGGGCCCACAGATACGCAGTATTTT
CDR3: CASSVSTSGPTDTQYF

J: TRBJ2-1
size: -
V: TRBV7-8
D: TRBD1
DNA: TGTGCCAGCAGCTTAGAGGTGTGGGACAGGAGATACAATGAGCAGTTCTTC
CDR3: CASSLEVWDRRYNEQFF

J: TRBJ2-5
size: -
V: TRBV7-8
D: TRBD2
DNA: TGTGCCAGCAGCTTCTTAGCGGGGGGGCCGGGGGAGACCCAGTACTTC
CDR3: CASSFLAGGPGETQYF

J: TRBJ2-7
size: once
V: TRBV30
D: -
DNA: TGTGCCTGGAGTGTTCTAGGGAGCGCCTACGAGCAGTACTTC
CDR3: CAWSVLGSAYEQYF

J: TRBJ1-2
size: -
V: TRBV19
D: -
DNA: TGTGCCAGTAGTATGGAGGGGAAGGGCTATGGCTACACCTTC
CDR3: CASSMEGKGYGYTF

J: TRBJ1-3
size: -
V: TRBV9
D: -
DNA: TGTGCCAGCAGCGTAAGCAGTGGGACCGGTGGAAACACCATATATTTT
CDR3: CASSVSSGTGGNTIYF

J: TRBJ1-1
size: -
V: TRBV12-5
D: -
DNA: TGTGCTAGTGGCCCGACAGGGAACACTGAAGCTTTCTTT
CDR3: CASGPTGNTEAFF

J: TRBJ2-3
size: -
V: TRBV7-2
D: TRBD2
DNA: TGTGCCAGCAGTCTAGCGGGGGGGTATGCAGATACGCAGTATTTT
CDR3: CASSLAGGYADTQYF

J: TRBJ2-7
size: -
V: TRBV5-6
D: -
DNA: TGTGCCAGCAGCTTCGGGCCAGCAATCTCCTACGAGCAGTACTTC
CDR3: CASSFGPAISYEQYF

J: TRBJ1-4
size: -
V: TRBV7-2
D: -
DNA: TGTGCCAGCAGCTTAGCTCGATATAATGAAAAACTGTTTTTT
CDR3: CASSLARYNEKLFF

J: TRBJ2-5
size: -
V: TRBV3-1/TRBV3-2
D: TRBD1
DNA: TGTGCCAGCAGCCAAGGGACAGGGATCCGAGAGACCCAGTACTTC
CDR3: CASSQGTGIRETQYF

J: TRBJ1-3
size: -
V: TRBV11-2
D: -
DNA: TGTGCCAGCAGTACCAGGAGCTCTGGAAACACCATATATTTT
CDR3: CASSTRSSGNTIYF

J: TRBJ2-2
size: -
V: TRBV6-6
D: TRBD1
DNA: TGTGCCAGCTGGCCGGGACAGTCGAACACCGGGGAGCTGTTTTTT
CDR3: CASWPGQSNTGELFF

J: TRBJ1-4
size: -
V: TRBV2
D: -
DNA: TGTGCCAGTTCCCGGGATCATAATGAAAAACTGTTTTTT
CDR3: CASSRDHNEKLFF

J: TRBJ2-7
size: -
V: TRBV27
D: -
DNA: TGTGCCAGCAGTTTACGGGGCGGGGGCCAAGGATCCGAGCAGTACTTC
CDR3: CASSLRGGGQGSEQYF

J: TRBJ2-7
size: -
V: TRBV27
D: -
DNA: TGTGCCAGCAGTTTAAGGCCCACCTACGAGCAGTACTTC
CDR3: CASSLRPTYEQYF

J: TRBJ2-1
size: -
V: TRBV15
D: -
DNA: TGTGCCACCAGCAGAGATCGGGCCTCCTACAATGAGCAGTTCTTC
CDR3: CATSRDRASYNEQFF

J: TRBJ1-2
size: once
V: TRBV7-2
D: -
DNA: TGTGCCAGCAGCCCCCGGGTCCCTGGCTACACCTTC
CDR3: CASSPRVPGYTF

J: TRBJ1-2
size: -
V: TRBV30
D: TRBD1
DNA: TGTGCCTCCTCTACAGGGGGCTATGGCTACACCTTC
CDR3: CASSTGGYGYTF

J: TRBJ1-2
size: once
V: TRBV6-6
D: -
DNA: TGTGCCAGCATTCGGTCTCTCTCCTATGGCTACACCTTC
CDR3: CASIRSLSYGYTF

J: TRBJ1-6
size: -
V: TRBV28
D: TRBD1
DNA: TGTGCCAGCAGTTCAGGTTGGGACAGGTTCACTTCACCCCTCCACTTT
CDR3: CASSSGWDRFTSPLHF

J: TRBJ2-1
size: -
V: TRBV27
D: -
DNA: TGTGCCAGCAGTTTGGGCAGGTTGAAGGATGAGCAGTTCTTC
CDR3: CASSLGRLKDEQFF

J: TRBJ2-3
size: -
V: TRBV19
D: TRBD2
DNA: TGTGCCAGTACCCAGACTAGCGGGGGACCCTCCACAGATACGCAGTATTTT
CDR3: CASTQTSGGPSTDTQYF

J: TRBJ1-1
size: -
V: TRBV7-2
D: TRBD1
DNA: TGTGCCAGCAGCCCGGAACAGGGGCGGGGGACTGAAGCTTTCTTT
CDR3: CASSPEQGRGTEAFF

J: TRBJ1-5
size: -
V: TRBV2
D: -
DNA: TGTGCCAGCAACAGGGTCGGTCAGCCCCAGCATTTT
CDR3: CASNRVGQPQHF

J: TRBJ2-1
size: -
V: TRBV19
D: -
DNA: TGTGCCAGTAACTTAGAGGGGAACTCCTACAATGAGCAGTTCTTC
CDR3: CASNLEGNSYNEQFF

J: TRBJ2-5
size: medium-sized
V: TRBV28
D: -
DNA: TGTGCCAGCAGTTTCCCCGGACAAAGGTGGGAAGAGACCCAGTACTTC
CDR3: CASSFPGQRWEETQYF

J: TRBJ1-1
size: -
V: TRBV5-4
D: -
DNA: TGTGCCAGCAGTTCCACGGGCACTGAAGCTTTCTTT
CDR3: CASSSTGTEAFF

J: TRBJ2-2
size: -
V: TRBV5-4
D: TRBD1
DNA: TGTGCCAGCACCGTGGGACAGACAACCGGGGAGCTGTTTTTT
CDR3: CASTVGQTTGELFF

J: TRBJ1-5
size: -
V: TRBV6-1
D: -
DNA: TGTGCCAGCAGTGAAGCGGTGTGGCAGCCCCAGCATTTT
CDR3: CASSEAVWQPQHF

J: TRBJ2-7
size: -
V: TRBV6-5
D: -
DNA: TGTGCCAGCGGGTCTACTGACAGACCACCCTACGAGCAGTACTTC
CDR3: CASGSTDRPPYEQYF

J: TRBJ2-7
size: -
V: TRBV12-5
D: -
DNA: TGTGCTAGTGGTTTGGTACCCCAGGGTGGCTACGAGCAGTACTTC
CDR3: CASGLVPQGGYEQYF

J: TRBJ1-5
size: -
V: TRBV5-1
D: -
DNA: TGCGCCAGCAGCCCAGACCCCTCAGACAATCAGCCCCAGCATTTT
CDR3: CASSPDPSDNQPQHF

J: TRBJ2-3
size: -
V: TRBV5-1
D: TRBD2
DNA: TGCGCCAGCAGCTTGGGGACTAGCGGGAGGGATACGCAGTATTTT
CDR3: CASSLGTSGRDTQYF